This passage covers 9 T cell receptor beta chains from one sample sequenced in a study of low-dose radiotherapy and immunotherapy resistance in tumors. Alpha and beta chains were covered, as first-strand cDNA relied on TRAV- and TRBV-specific primers. With a constant-region primer and a V-primer adapter, TCRs were subjected to approximately 21 PCR cycles of amplification. TCRdb independently ran MiXCR on the reads; one entry per CDR3 protein. This sample has just over 14,000 distinct CDR3 sequences, with roughly 52% found just once. These receptors came from a human donor with advanced metastatic prostate, ovarian, gallbladder or colorectal cancer (not recorded which). This table probably holds off-target reads from a library built for another chain.

This clonotype was counted between two and nine times. The chain recombines TRBV7-2 with TRBJ2-7, with TRBD2 identical over 11 bases. The V gene end was trimmed by 1 base and the J gene end by 7 bases; junction bases not matched to a gene: 3. Germline V gene lookup returns CDR1 SGHTA and CDR2 FQGNSA. The CDR3 has 14 residues. The chain's CDR3 is CASSLGLAGGEQYF. The DNA of the CDR3 is TGTGCCAGCAGCTTAGGCCTAGCGGGAGGTGAGCAGTACTTC.

The V call is TRBV20-1, the J call TRBJ2-3; no clear D gene. Trimming took 6 bases from V and 4 from J, leaving 17 bases between them. Germline loops: CDR1 DFQATT, CDR2 SNEGSKA (reference sequence). The CDR3 has 14 residues. The CDR3 DNA reads TGCAGTGCCCTCGGGCTATTAGCTGCAGATACGCAGTATTTT. It encodes CSALGLLAADTQYF.

This clonotype was counted only a few times. This chain connects TRBV12-3 or TRBV12-4 to TRBJ1-4; TRBD1 is a possible D gene (5 bases). Between the trimmed V and J ends, which lost 5 bases and 4 bases, there was a span of 8 bases. CDR3 length equals 13 residues. The chain's CDR3 is CASSGQLNEKLFF. Written as DNA, the CDR3 is TGTGCCAGCAGTGGACAACTTAATGAAAAACTGTTTTTT.

This chain connects TRBV6-6 to TRBJ2-3, with 11 bases lining up with TRBD1. The ends lost 7 bases at V and 4 bases at J; junction bases unmatched: 7. The CDR3 contains 15 residues. Germline CDR1 MNHNY, CDR2 SVGAGI (reference sequence). CDR3 sequence (DNA): TGTGCCAGCACCCAGGACAGGGGGCGGGCAGATACGCAGTATTTT. Translated: CASTQDRGRADTQYF.

The rearrangement joins TRBV20-1 to TRBJ2-3, with D unresolved. The CDR3 runs 13 residues. CDR1 is DFQATT, CDR2 SNEGSKA, per germline (reference sequence). V lost 3 bases to trimming and J lost 0 bases, with 7 bases between them. The CDR3, as DNA: TGCAGTGCTAGCCTGCTAAGCACAGATACGCAGTATTTT. Translating it yields CSASLLSTDTQYF.

This rearrangement joins TRBV5-1 to TRBJ2-1; TRBD1 matches at 8 bases. Per germline, CDR1 SGHRS and CDR2 YFSETQ. This CDR3 has 15 residues. The V gene end was trimmed by 0 bases and the J gene end by 8 bases; junction bases not matched to a gene: 7. The CDR3 DNA reads TGCGCCAGCAGCTTGGAAAGGACAGGGATGGATGAGCAGTTCTTC. Residues: CASSLERTGMDEQFF.

This clonotype was counted a single time. The chain combines TRBV7-2 with TRBJ2-3, with TRBD2 identical over 8 bases. The length of the CDR3 is 19 residues. The germline gives CDR1 SGHTA, CDR2 FQGNSA. The V segment lost 4 bases and the J segment 2 bases; nucleotides outside the gene matches: 17. CDR3 region: CASSSAPGRRGAITDTQYF. DNA for the CDR3: TGTGCCAGCAGCTCCGCCCCGGGTCGGCGGGGGGCTATCACAGATACGCAGTATTTT. The complete variable domain, with remaining parts taken from reference TRBV7-2 and TRBJ2-3, reads GAGVSQSPSNKVTEKGKDVELRCDPISGHTALYWYRQSLGQGLEFLIYFQGNSAPDKSGLPSDRFSAERTGGSVSTLTIQRTQQEDSAVYLCASSSAPGRRGAITDTQYFGPGTRLTVL.

CDR3 sequence reads: CASSPGPAVVEKLFF. DNA of the CDR3: TGTGCCAGCAGCCCCGGCCCTGCGGTCGTTGAAAAACTGTTTTTT. The genes are TRBV9 and TRBJ1-4; D unclear. Germline V gives CDR1 SGDLS, CDR2 YYNGEE. The CDR3 is 15 residues long. V was trimmed by 4 bases and J by 7 bases, leaving 17 bases between them.

The J gene is TRBJ2-6, the V gene TRBV4-2; tentative D call: TRBD2 (6 bases). Trimming pared 2 bases from V and 2 bases from J, leaving 10 bases between. This CDR3 comprises 16 residues. Germline assignment: CDR1 LGHNA and CDR2 YNFKEQ. CDR3 amino acids: CASSQSPGAGANVLTF. The CDR3 nucleotides read TGTGCCAGCAGCCAAAGTCCGGGGGCTGGGGCCAACGTCCTGACTTTC.